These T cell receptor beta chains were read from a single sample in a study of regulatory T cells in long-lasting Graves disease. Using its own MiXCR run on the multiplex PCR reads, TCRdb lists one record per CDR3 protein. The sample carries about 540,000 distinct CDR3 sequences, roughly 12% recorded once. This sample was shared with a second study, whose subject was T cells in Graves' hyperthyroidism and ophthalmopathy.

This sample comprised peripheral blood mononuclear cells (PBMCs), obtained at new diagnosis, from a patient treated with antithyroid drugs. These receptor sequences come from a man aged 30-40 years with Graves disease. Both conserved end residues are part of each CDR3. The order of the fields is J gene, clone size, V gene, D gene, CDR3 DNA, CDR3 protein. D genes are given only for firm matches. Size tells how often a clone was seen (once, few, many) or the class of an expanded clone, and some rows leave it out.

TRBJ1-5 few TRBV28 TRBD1 TGTGCCAGCAGTTTAAGGGGACAGGGGGGAAATCAGCCCCAGCATTTT CASSLRGQGGNQPQHF
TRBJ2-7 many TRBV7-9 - TGTGCCAGCAGCTCAGGGCCATCGGAGCAGTACTTC CASSSGPSEQYF
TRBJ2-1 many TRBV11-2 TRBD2 TGTGCCAGCAAGGTAGAGCGGGACCACAATGAGCAGTTCTTC CASKVERDHNEQFF
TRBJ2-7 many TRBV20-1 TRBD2 TGCAGTGCTGGGACTAGCGGAACCTACGAGCAGTACTTC CSAGTSGTYEQYF
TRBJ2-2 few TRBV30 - TGTGCCTGGAGTCTTCGGGCGACCGGGGAGCTGTTTTTT CAWSLRATGELFF
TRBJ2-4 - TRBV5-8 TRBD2 TGTGCCAGCAGCTTGTCGGGGACTAGCGGAAACATTCAGTGCTTC CASSLSGTSGNIQCF
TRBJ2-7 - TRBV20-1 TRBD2 TGCAGTGCTAGAGGAGGCCGGGAGGGCGACGAGCGGTACTTC CSARGGREGDERYF
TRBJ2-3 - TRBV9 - TGTGCCAGCAGCGTCAGGGGGGTTAGAACAGATACGCAGTATTTT CASSVRGVRTDTQYF
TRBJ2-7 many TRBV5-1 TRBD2 TGTGCCAGCTCACCACTAGCGGATAGCTCCTACGAGCAGTACTTC CASSPLADSSYEQYF
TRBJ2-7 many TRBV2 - TGTGCCAGCACCTTTCCTACCGACGAGCAGTACTTC CASTFPTDEQYF
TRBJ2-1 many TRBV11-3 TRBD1 TGTGCCAGCAGCGCCGGGACAGGGGGCTACAATGAGCAGTTCTTC CASSAGTGGYNEQFF
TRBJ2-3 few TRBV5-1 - TGCGCCAGCAGCCTCCAGCCAGATACGCAGTATTTT CASSLQPDTQYF
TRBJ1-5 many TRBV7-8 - TGTGCCAGCAGCCCGACTCAGGGTCCCCCTCAGCCCCAGCATTTT CASSPTQGPPQPQHF
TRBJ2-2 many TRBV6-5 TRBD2 TGTGCCAGCAGTTACACTAGCGAGAACACCGGGGAGCTGTTTTTT CASSYTSENTGELFF
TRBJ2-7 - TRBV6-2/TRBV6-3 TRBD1 TGTGCCAGCACTCCAGGACAGGGGATATACTACGAGCAGTACTTC CASTPGQGIYYEQYF
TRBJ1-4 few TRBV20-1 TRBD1 TGCAGTGCTAGAGGGGGACAGGGAGGGTTGGCAAAACTGTTTTTT CSARGGQGGLAKLFF
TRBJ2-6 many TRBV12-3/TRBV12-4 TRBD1 TGTGCCAGCCGTTACAGGGGTCCCGGGGCCAACGTCCTGACTTTC CASRYRGPGANVLTF
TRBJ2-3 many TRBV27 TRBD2 TGTGCCAGCAGTCTCGGGACTAGCGGGTACACAGATACGCAGTATTTT CASSLGTSGYTDTQYF
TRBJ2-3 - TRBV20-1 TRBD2 TGCAGTGCTGCCTCCGGGACTAGCGGCACAGATACGCAGTATTTT CSAASGTSGTDTQYF
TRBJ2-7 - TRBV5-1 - TGCGCCAGCCTGGACTATACGTCGAGCGAGCAGTACTTC CASLDYTSSEQYF
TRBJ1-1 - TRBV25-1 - TGTGCCAGCACATTGGGGGGGGCGAGAACTGAAGCTTTCTTT CASTLGGARTEAFF
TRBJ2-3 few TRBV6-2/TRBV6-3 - TGTGCCAGCAGTACGGGGCCCAATACGCAGTATTTT CASSTGPNTQYF
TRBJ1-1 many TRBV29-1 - TGCAGCGTTGTTAGGGACGTGAACACTGAAGCTTTCTTT CSVVRDVNTEAFF